The 18 T cell receptor beta chains reported below all come from one sample, sequenced in a study of blood T cell repertoires in COVID-19 (dated by TCRdb to about 2020). The library was generated by the immunoSEQ multiplex PCR assay. The immuneACCESS repertoire file appears here via TCRdb, limited to in-frame rearrangements. These files lack a portion of the clones; in checked studies, under half of the deficit traces to unresolved V genes, and the cause of the others is not known. This sample lists about 300,000 clones; roughly 88% were detected once. 5.5% to 8% of the sample belongs to the ten largest clones. The sequenced sample was peripheral blood. Every receptor here comes from a woman younger than 45 who had recovered from COVID-19.

Worth noting for this clone: This CDR3 is also generated by other DNA sequences in the sample. This chain connects TRBV12-3 or TRBV12-4 to TRBJ1-1; D perhaps matches TRBD1 (5 bases). The CDR3 totals 13 residues. The V end was cut by 3 bases, the J end by 1 base, with 6 bases between. The CDR3 DNA is TGTGCCAGCAGTTTTGACAGGAACACTGAAGCTTTCTTT. It codes for CASSFDRNTEAFF.

Here the CDR3 DNA reads TGTGCCTGGACCCCGGGGAGGGCGGCGTCACCCCTCCACTTT. This encodes CAWTPGRAASPLHF. The V call is TRBV30, the J call TRBJ1-6; no reliable D call. Trimming stripped 4 bases from V and 10 bases from J, with 17 bases between. The CDR3 is 14 amino acids. From germline, CDR1 is GTSNPN and CDR2 SVGIG (reference sequence).

The chain combines TRBV7-2 with TRBJ2-1, with D tentatively TRBD1 (7 bases). Germline CDR1 is SGHTA and CDR2 is FQGNSA. The CDR3 is 12 residues long. V was cut by 5 bases and J by 10 bases, with 12 bases left in between. CDR3 sequence (DNA): TGTGCCAGCAGCACCCAGGGGGGAGAGCAGTTCTTC. Translating gives CASSTQGGEQFF.

The CDR3 nucleotides are TGTGCCATCAGTGGGTCCAGGGACACCGGGGAGCTGTTTTTT. Protein: CAISGSRDTGELFF. V gene TRBV10-3 combines with J gene TRBJ2-2, with D possibly being TRBD1 (5 bases). This CDR3 is 14 amino acids long. Germline V lookup: CDR1 ENHRY, CDR2 SYGVKD. Trimming pared 4 bases from V and 3 bases from J, leaving 9 bases between.

The V and J genes are TRBV15 and TRBJ2-7; D may be TRBD2 (6 bases). This CDR3 is built from 14 residues. In germline, CDR1 is LNHNV, CDR2 YYDKDF (reference sequence). Trimming cost V 0 bases and J 2 bases, with 8 bases left between them. CDR3: CATSRDGGTYEQYF. As DNA, the CDR3 is TGTGCCACCAGCAGAGACGGGGGTACCTACGAGCAGTACTTC.

The chain links TRBV3-1 (or the pseudogene TRBV3-2) to TRBJ2-7, with D unclear. This CDR3 has 16 amino acids. Germline V gene data show CDR1 as LGHDT and CDR2 as YNNKEL (reference sequence). Trimming shortened V by 1 base and J by 6 bases, and 19 bases separated the two germline ends. The CDR3: CASSQAQNSPFLEQYF. The CDR3 nucleotides are TGTGCCAGCAGCCAAGCTCAAAACTCCCCTTTCCTCGAGCAGTACTTC.

In nucleotides, the CDR3 is TGTGCCAGCAGCATCGGGACAGGGGGTCACACCGGGGAGCTGTTTTTT. It specifies CASSIGTGGHTGELFF. The chain uses TRBV5-4 and TRBJ2-2, with 11 nucleotides matching TRBD1. In germline, CDR1 is SGHNT, CDR2 YYREEE (reference sequence). This CDR3 is built from 16 residues. Losses at the gene ends were 4 bases for V and 3 bases for J; bases not matched to a gene: 5.

This sequence joins TRBV28 and TRBJ1-5; D remains ambiguous. V was cut by 6 bases and J by 4 bases, with 10 bases left in between. CDR3 length: 13 amino acids. The germline V gene has CDR1 MDHEN and CDR2 SYDVKM. CDR3 bases: TGTGCCAGCAGCTCGGGAGGGAATCAGCCCCAGCATTTT. Amino acids: CASSSGGNQPQHF.

This clone was counted a few times. The rearrangement links TRBV6-2 or TRBV6-3 to TRBJ2-1; the match to TRBD2 covers 9 bases. The germline gives CDR1 MNHEY, CDR2 SVGEGT. This CDR3 comprises 18 residues. V lost 6 bases, J lost 0 bases, and 12 bases stayed unmatched. CDR3 residues: CASSLGLAGSSSYNEQFF. The DNA for the CDR3 is TGTGCCAGCAGCCTCGGGCTAGCGGGGTCGAGCTCCTACAATGAGCAGTTCTTC.

The rearrangement links TRBV7-3 to TRBJ2-2; the match to TRBD2 covers 9 bases. V trimming: 5 bases; J trimming: 6 bases; junction bases outside the gene matches: 4. Looked up from germline, CDR1 is SGHTA and CDR2 is FQGTGA. CDR3 size: 14 residues. The CDR3 nucleotides read TGTGCCAGCAGCCCGGGGACTAGCCCCGGGGAGCTGTTTTTT. This translates into CASSPGTSPGELFF.

The CDR3 coding sequence is TGTGCCAGCAGCCTGGGTGCGGGCGGGCTGGTGGAGACCCAGTACTTC. Translation gives CASSLGAGGLVETQYF. The V call is TRBV5-5, the J call TRBJ2-5, with a weak D call TRBD2 (5 bases). This CDR3 has 16 amino acids. Germline V CDR1 and CDR2: SGHKS, YYEKEE (reference sequence). V was clipped by 4 bases and J by 5 bases, with 21 bases between them.

This chain connects TRBV15 to TRBJ2-7; possible D gene TRBD2, 5 bases. The CDR3 has 16 residues. V was shortened by 0 bases and J by 3 bases, with 15 bases between the two germline ends. CDR1 LNHNV and CDR2 YYDKDF come from the germline V gene (reference sequence). The CDR3 DNA sequence: TGTGCCACCAGCAGAGATCTGACCCGGGGAATCTACGAGCAGTACTTC. Its protein is CATSRDLTRGIYEQYF.

The chain couples TRBV5-6 to TRBJ2-5, with a possible D match to TRBD1 (6 bases). The CDR3 sequence is 14 residues long. V lost 0 bases, J lost 0 bases, and 6 bases lay in between. CDR1 and CDR2 (germline): SGHDT, YYEEEE. The CDR3 nucleotides read TGTGCCAGCAGCTTGGGGGACAACCAAGAGACCCAGTACTTC. It translates to CASSLGDNQETQYF.

The genes are TRBV19 and TRBJ1-5, with D tentatively TRBD1 (5 bases). CDR3 length: 15 amino acids. Trimming removed 5 bases from V and 3 bases from J, with 14 bases in between. Germline-derived CDR1 and CDR2 are LNHDA and SQIVND (reference sequence). CDR3 nucleotides: TGTGCCAGTAGTCCCAACGGGGGTATCAATCAGCCCCAGCATTTT. The encoded protein is CASSPNGGINQPQHF.

The genes are TRBV5-5 and TRBJ2-7; 7 bases match TRBD1. V dropped 4 bases and J dropped 0; count of bases not matched to a gene: 7. The CDR3 is made up of 15 amino acids. Germline V gene lookup returns CDR1 SGHKS and CDR2 YYEKEE (reference sequence). The CDR3 DNA reads as TGTGCCAGCAGCCCAGCCGGGACAGTCTCCTACGAGCAGTACTTC. This encodes CASSPAGTVSYEQYF.

The V call is TRBV7-6, the J call TRBJ2-7, with a tentative D call TRBD1 (5 bases). The CDR3 covers 13 residues. The V end lost 5 bases, the J end lost 2 bases, and 10 bases lay between the germline ends. Germline CDR1 reads SGHVS; CDR2 reads FNYEAQ. The CDR3 loop is CASSVRETYEQYF. CDR3 bases: TGTGCCAGCAGCGTCAGGGAAACCTACGAGCAGTACTTC.

This chain joins TRBV20-1 and TRBJ1-5; the D gene is possibly TRBD1 (5 bases). Germline CDR1 reads DFQATT; CDR2 reads SNEGSKA (reference sequence). CDR3 size: 15 residues. Trimming shortened V by 3 bases and J by 7 bases, and 19 bases separated the two germline ends. DNA for the CDR3: TGCAGTGCTAGTGTCTCTAGGGGTGATCGGCAGCCCCAGCATTTT. Protein sequence: CSASVSRGDRQPQHF.

The count of this clone is one. The J gene is TRBJ2-7, the V gene TRBV28, with 7 nucleotides matching TRBD1. Germline CDR1 is MDHEN and CDR2 is SYDVKM. The CDR3 contains 14 residues. V shed 1 base, J shed 4 bases, and the junction held 4 bases outside the gene matches. CDR3 DNA: TGTGCCAGCAGTTTATTTAAGGGGGCATACGAGCAGTACTTC. Its translation: CASSLFKGAYEQYF.